The following is a TCR beta chain sequence with its context. Its antigen is not identified. The data stem from a study of T cell responses to AZD1222 COVID-19 vaccine. Whole-study findings and limits: Recipients of two AZD1222 doses showed rising Spike-specific TCR breadth and depth. Only five or six individuals given AZD1222 were seropositive at baseline.

Some clones are missing from TCRdb's copy, which holds only in-frame ones; the method was immunoSEQ multiplex PCR. The table lists some 87,000 clones, roughly 89% of them singletons. Trimming stripped 3 bases from V and 2 bases from J, with 7 bases between. CDR1 is SNHLY, CDR2 FYNNEI, per germline. The CDR3 covers 13 residues. Here the sequenced sample was peripheral blood, taken on day 0 of MenACWY control vaccination. This clonotype was sampled from an adult in good health. V usage is TRBV2 and J usage is TRBJ2-5; D gene uncertain. The CDR3 DNA is TGTGCCAGCAGTGAGGAGCGTCAAGAGACCCAGTACTTC. It codes for CASSEERQETQYF. Based on the CDR3 plus reference TRBV2 and TRBJ2-5, the full variable domain is EPEVTQTPSHQVTQMGQEVILRCVPISNHLYFYWYRQILGQKVEFLVSFYNNEISEKSEIFDDQFSVERPDGSNFTLKIRSTKLEDSAMYFCASSEERQETQYFGPGTRLLVL.